These 8 T cell receptor beta chains were all obtained from the same sample, sequenced in a study of Ad26.COV2.S vaccination and SARS-CoV-2 variants. Treatment given: about 20 received Ad26.COV2.S at low or high dose, single or two shots; about 5 received placebo; per-sample allocation not given. Day 63 following the first vaccine or placebo injection was when the samples were taken. This table comes from immunoSEQ multiplex PCR, and its TCRdb copy is limited to in-frame clones, with some not included. The sample holds 300,000 to 350,000 clones, 85% to 90% seen once. The sample consisted of peripheral blood, taken in a trial of Ad26.COV2.S vaccine versus placebo. All receptors come from a person between 18 and 60 years old who received the Ad26.COV2.S COVID-19 vaccine or a placebo.

This chain uses TRBV10-3 with TRBJ2-7; TRBD2 might be the D (5 bases). The CDR3 is made up of 13 amino acids. The V gene's germline CDR1 is ENHRY and CDR2 SYGVKD. V lost 2 bases to trimming and J lost 2 bases, with 7 bases between them. The chain's CDR3 is CAISEERPYEQYF. The CDR3 DNA reads as TGTGCCATCAGTGAGGAGCGGCCCTACGAGCAGTACTTC.

The chain combines TRBV7-2 with TRBJ1-2; D is perhaps TRBD1 (5 bases). CDR1 and CDR2 from the germline V gene are SGHTA and FQGNSA. The CDR3 spans 16 residues. The V end was cut by 8 bases, the J end by 4 bases, with 23 bases between. CDR3 in amino acids: CASRSLGGNQGYGYTF. In nucleotides, the CDR3 is TGTGCCAGCCGATCGTTAGGAGGGAATCAGGGCTATGGCTACACCTTC.

The chain has TRBV6-4 and TRBJ2-2; D assignment may be TRBD1 or TRBD2 (5 bases each). V was pared by 0 bases and J by 5 bases, with 16 bases between. CDR3 length equals 17 residues. Germline V gene sequence: CDR1 MRHNA, CDR2 SNTAGT. The chain's CDR3 is CASSDSRVSWGTGELFF. In nucleotides, the CDR3 is TGTGCCAGCAGTGACTCGAGGGTCTCATGGGGGACCGGGGAGCTGTTTTTT.

This clone was seen more than once but under ten times. This rearrangement joins TRBV28 to TRBJ2-7; 8 bases line up with TRBD1. Germline V gene lookup returns CDR1 MDHEN and CDR2 SYDVKM. V lost 5 bases to trimming and J lost 9 bases; unmatched junction nucleotides: 9. This CDR3 is built from 13 residues. The CDR3: CASSPGQGTVQYV. The CDR3 coding sequence is TGTGCCAGCAGTCCCGGACAGGGAACGGTGCAGTACGTC.

This chain uses TRBV7-9 with TRBJ1-1; D is perhaps TRBD1 (5 bases). The CDR3 totals 18 residues. CDR1 and CDR2 from the germline V gene are SEHNR and FQNEAQ (reference sequence). V dropped 1 base and J dropped 5 bases, with 23 bases sitting between them. Written as DNA, the CDR3 is TGTGCCAGCAGCTTAGGCCAAGGCACGGTCAGGGAGAATACTGAAGCTTTCTTT. It specifies CASSLGQGTVRENTEAFF.

Only a few counts were recorded for this clone. V usage is TRBV7-8 and J usage is TRBJ2-7; D ambiguous. Looked up from germline, CDR1 is SGHVS and CDR2 is FQNEAQ. The CDR3 consists of 15 residues. The germline V and J ends were trimmed by 1 base and 1 base, with 11 bases remaining between them. Written as DNA, the CDR3 is TGTGCCAGCAGCTTAGGTGATACCCCGTCCTACGAGCAGTACGTC. It specifies CASSLGDTPSYEQYV.

The V gene is TRBV5-1, the J gene TRBJ2-1, with 8 nucleotides matching TRBD1. The trim removed 4 bases at V and 4 bases at J, leaving 13 bases unmatched. The CDR3 has 17 amino acids. The germline V gene has CDR1 SGHRS and CDR2 YFSETQ. CDR3: CASSLNPSTGAYNEQFF. The CDR3 nucleotides read TGCGCCAGCAGCCTCAATCCTTCGACAGGGGCGTACAATGAGCAGTTCTTC.

The chain is built from TRBV3-1 (or the pseudogene TRBV3-2) and TRBJ1-2, with D tentatively TRBD1 (5 bases). Germline V gene lookup returns CDR1 LGHDT and CDR2 YNNKEL (reference sequence). The V and J ends lost 1 base and 6 bases respectively, with 15 bases between them. The CDR3 is 15 residues long. This CDR3 reads CASSQGWDGGNGYTF. The CDR3 coding sequence is TGTGCCAGCAGCCAAGGGTGGGACGGGGGAAATGGCTACACCTTC.